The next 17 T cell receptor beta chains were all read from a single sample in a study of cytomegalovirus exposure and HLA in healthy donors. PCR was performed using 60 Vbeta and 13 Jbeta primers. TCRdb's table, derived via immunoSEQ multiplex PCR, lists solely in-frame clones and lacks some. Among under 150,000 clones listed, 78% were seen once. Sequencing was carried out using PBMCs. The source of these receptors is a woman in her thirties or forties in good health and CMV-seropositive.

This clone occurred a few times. The CDR3 spells CASSSGQGNTEAFF. The CDR3 nucleotides read TGTGCCAGCAGCTCCGGACAGGGGAACACTGAAGCTTTCTTT. J is TRBJ1-1 and V is TRBV11-3, with TRBD1 matching 8 bases. Germline CDR1 is SGHNT and CDR2 is YENEEA. V lost 4 bases, J lost 1 base, and 2 bases stayed unmatched. The CDR3 contains 14 residues.

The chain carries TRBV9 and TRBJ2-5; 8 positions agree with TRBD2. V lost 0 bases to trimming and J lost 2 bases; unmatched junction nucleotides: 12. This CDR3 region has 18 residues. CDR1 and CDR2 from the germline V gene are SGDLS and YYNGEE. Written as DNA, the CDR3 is TGTGCCAGCAGCGTAGAGAACCCGGGGGGGCCAATTCAAGAGACCCAGTACTTC. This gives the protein CASSVENPGGPIQETQYF. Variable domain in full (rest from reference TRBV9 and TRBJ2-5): DSGVTQTPKHLITATGQRVTLRCSPRSGDLSVYWYQQSLDQGLQFLIQYYNGEERAKGNILERFSAQQFPDLHSELNLSSLELGDSALYFCASSVENPGGPIQETQYFGPGTRLLVL.

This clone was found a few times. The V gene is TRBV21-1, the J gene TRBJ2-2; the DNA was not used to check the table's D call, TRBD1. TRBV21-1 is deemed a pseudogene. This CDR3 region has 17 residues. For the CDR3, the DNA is TGTGCCAGCAGCAAAGAGGACACCCTTCCTTTGACCGGGGAGCTGTTTTTT. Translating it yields CASSKEDTLPLTGELFF.

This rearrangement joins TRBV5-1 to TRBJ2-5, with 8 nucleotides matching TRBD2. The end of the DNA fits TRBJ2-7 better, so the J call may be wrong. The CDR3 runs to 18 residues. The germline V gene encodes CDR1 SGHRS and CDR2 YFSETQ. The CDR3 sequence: CASSGGGRITSGSYEQYF. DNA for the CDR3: TGCGCCAGCAGCGGGGGGGGGAGGATCACTAGCGGTTCCTACGAGCAGTACTTC.

The CDR3: CASSLGGEGRDGYTF. CDR3 bases: TGTGCCAGCAGCTTAGGGGGAGAAGGGCGGGATGGCTACACCTTC. The chain uses TRBV11-2 and TRBJ1-2; D ambiguous. Germline loops: CDR1 SGHAT, CDR2 FQNNGV. Trimming removed 1 base at V and 6 bases at J, with 15 bases between. The CDR3 has 15 amino acids.

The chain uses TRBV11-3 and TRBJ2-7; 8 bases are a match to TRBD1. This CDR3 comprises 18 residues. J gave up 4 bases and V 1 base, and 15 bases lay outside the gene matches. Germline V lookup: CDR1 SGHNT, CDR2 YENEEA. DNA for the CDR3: TGTGCCAGCAGCTTAGGCTTAGGTTCCGGGACAGGTGCATACGAGCAGTACTTC. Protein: CASSLGLGSGTGAYEQYF.

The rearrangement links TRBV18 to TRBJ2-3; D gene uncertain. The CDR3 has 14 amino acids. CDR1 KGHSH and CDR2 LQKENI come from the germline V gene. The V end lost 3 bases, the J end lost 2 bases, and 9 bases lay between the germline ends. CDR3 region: CASSPSSYTDTQYF. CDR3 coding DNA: TGTGCCAGCTCACCCTCCTCTTACACAGATACGCAGTATTTT.

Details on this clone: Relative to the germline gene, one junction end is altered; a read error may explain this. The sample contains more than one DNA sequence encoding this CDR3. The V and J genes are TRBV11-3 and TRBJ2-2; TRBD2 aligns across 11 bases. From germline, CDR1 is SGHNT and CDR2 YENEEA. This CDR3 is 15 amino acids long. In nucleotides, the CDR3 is TGTGCCAGCAGTTTAGCGGGAGGGCCGGGCGGGGAGCTGTTTTTT. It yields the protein CASSLAGGPGGELFF.

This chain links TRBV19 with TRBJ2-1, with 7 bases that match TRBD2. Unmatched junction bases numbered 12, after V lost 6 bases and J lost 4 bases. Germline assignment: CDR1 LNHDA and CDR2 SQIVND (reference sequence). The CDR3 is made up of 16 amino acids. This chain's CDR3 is CASRRGGGLLYNEQFF. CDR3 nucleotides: TGTGCCAGTAGGAGGGGCGGGGGACTACTGTACAATGAGCAGTTCTTC.

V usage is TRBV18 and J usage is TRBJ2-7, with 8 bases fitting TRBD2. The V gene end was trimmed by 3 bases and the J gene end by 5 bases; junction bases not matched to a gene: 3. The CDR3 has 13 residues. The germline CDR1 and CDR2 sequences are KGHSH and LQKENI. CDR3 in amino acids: CASSPGLEDEQYF. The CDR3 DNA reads TGTGCCAGCTCACCGGGACTAGAAGACGAGCAGTACTTC.

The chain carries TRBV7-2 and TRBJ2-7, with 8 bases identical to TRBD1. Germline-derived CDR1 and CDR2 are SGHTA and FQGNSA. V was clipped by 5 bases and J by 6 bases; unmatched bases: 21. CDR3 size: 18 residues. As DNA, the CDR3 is TGTGCCAGCAGCGAAGCTTTTCGTTCGACAGGGGACTTTCGCGAGCAGTACTTC. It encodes CASSEAFRSTGDFREQYF.

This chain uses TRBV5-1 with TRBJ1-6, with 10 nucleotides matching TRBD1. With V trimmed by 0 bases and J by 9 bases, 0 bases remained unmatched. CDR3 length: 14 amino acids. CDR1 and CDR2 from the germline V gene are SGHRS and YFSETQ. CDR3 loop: CASSLGTGGSPLHF. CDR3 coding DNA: TGCGCCAGCAGCTTGGGGACAGGGGGTTCACCCCTCCACTTT.

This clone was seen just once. CDR3 coding DNA: TGTGCCAGCAGTGTTACTGGGACAGGGTTCGCCTACGAGCAGTACTTC. The encoded protein is CASSVTGTGFAYEQYF. The J gene is TRBJ2-7, the V gene TRBV5-6, with TRBD1 matching 9 bases. This CDR3 is 16 amino acids long. J gave up 2 bases and V 5 bases, and 11 bases lay outside the gene matches. The germline gives CDR1 SGHDT, CDR2 YYEEEE.

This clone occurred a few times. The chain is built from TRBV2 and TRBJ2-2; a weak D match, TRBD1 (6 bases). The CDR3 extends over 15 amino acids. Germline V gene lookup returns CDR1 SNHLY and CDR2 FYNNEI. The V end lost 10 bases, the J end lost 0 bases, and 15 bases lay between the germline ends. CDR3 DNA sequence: TGTGCCACCCTAACCGGGACAACGAACACCGGGGAGCTGTTTTTT. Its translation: CATLTGTTNTGELFF.

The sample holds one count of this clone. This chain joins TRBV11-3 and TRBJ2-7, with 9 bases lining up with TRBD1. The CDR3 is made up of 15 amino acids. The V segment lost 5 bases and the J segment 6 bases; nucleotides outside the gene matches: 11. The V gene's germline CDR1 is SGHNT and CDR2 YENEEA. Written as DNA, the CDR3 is TGTGCCAGCAGCCGGATCAAACAGGGGGCCCCCGAGCAGTACTTC. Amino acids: CASSRIKQGAPEQYF.

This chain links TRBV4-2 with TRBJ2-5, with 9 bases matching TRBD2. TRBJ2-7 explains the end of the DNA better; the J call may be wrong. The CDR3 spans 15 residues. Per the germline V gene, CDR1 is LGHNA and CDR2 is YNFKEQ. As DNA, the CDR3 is TGTGCCAGCAGCCAGAGTAGCGGGAGAAAAAACGAGCAGTACTTC. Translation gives CASSQSSGRKNEQYF.

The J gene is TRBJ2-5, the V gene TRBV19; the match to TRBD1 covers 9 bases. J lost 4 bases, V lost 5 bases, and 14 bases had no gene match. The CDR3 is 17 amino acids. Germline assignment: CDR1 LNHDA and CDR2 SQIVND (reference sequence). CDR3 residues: CASSLKSTGTGTETQYF. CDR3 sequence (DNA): TGTGCCAGTAGTCTTAAATCGACCGGGACAGGGACAGAGACCCAGTACTTC.